This T cell receptor beta chain came from a study of identical twins (TCRdb year 2016). Broadly, across the study: To test whether fetal clonotypes persist, this study deep-sequenced TCR alpha and beta repertoires from monozygotic twins, from unrelated adults of various ages, and from cord blood. To rule out contamination, replicate twin experiments were performed at different times with different library preparation protocols.

The paper's findings and limits, for the study overall: A weaker excess of twin sharing was found in beta out-of-frame sequences because the signal-to-noise ratio was lowered by fewer shared sequences. Because the same donors could not be followed over many years, the conclusions relied on cross-sectional statistical analysis. Abundant cord blood beta clonotypes had fewer insertions, young adult naive repertoires showed a similar but weaker trend, and memory repertoires showed no such trend. Zero-insertion analyses could be partly confounded by invariant T cells such as MAIT and iNKT, although diverse VJ usage argued against such confounding for most clonotypes. In monozygotic twins, out-of-frame TCR alpha sharing was systematically underestimated by recombination models, although the models agreed with sharing between unrelated individuals. Compared with coincidental sharing between unrelated individuals, an excess of low generation-probability sequences was observed among out-of-frame TCR alpha sequences shared between twins.

V and J are trimmed by 3 bases and 6 bases, and the gene matches miss 8 bases of the junction. The germline V gene provides CDR1 SGHRS and CDR2 YFSETQ. The CDR3, from cysteine to phenylalanine, totals 15 residues. The entry retains the CDR3 DNA only, 45 bases that are in frame from base 1. There are a few counts of this clonotype. The antigen it binds to is not known. It has no much larger one-base neighbor in the sample; base qualities were not kept. All donors were healthy Caucasians. Three pairs of female monozygotic twins, all aged 18 to 29 years, were included in the twin cohort. Peripheral blood mononuclear cells were used as the source from which RNA for TCR libraries was isolated. Libraries came from 5' RACE. These reads were obtained on an Illumina HiSeq 2000. Template switching introduced a universal primer binding site; the final cDNA contained a unique molecular identifier, enabling accurate counting of TCR cDNA molecules. Specific primers in the conserved constant-segment region were used to synthesize first-strand cDNA for the TCR alpha and beta chains. Each cDNA library was double barcoded, with a SMART-Mk sample barcode plus Illumina barcodes, to control for contamination. TruSeq adapter sequences along with Illumina sample barcodes were introduced in two successive PCR steps. Sequencing of the TCR alpha and beta cDNA libraries was done on the Illumina HiSeq platform using custom primers. Processing in the source paper ran as follows. MiGEC was used to process raw reads and extract unique molecular identifiers, and MiXCR was used to find CDR3 positions. For each individual, recombination models were inferred using an EM algorithm with the repgenHMM and IGoR tools. Shared clonotype analysis was performed with the tcR package in R, normalizing sharing by the product of cloneset sizes. Out-of-frame nonproductive sequences were analyzed to study raw recombination free of thymic and clonal selection effects. TCRdb handled the public reads itself, with Q25 trimming in fastp and clone calling in MiXCR, and kept productive beta chains. Records with the same CDR3 protein are collapsed into one entry carrying the most frequent genes and DNA. V and J calls and clone size were set by TCRdb, not the authors. For this sample there are about 720,000 distinct CDR3 sequences; 15% to 20% appear just once. The ten largest clones capture about an eighth of the sample.

These same data were also listed under a study on T cells expressing NK-cell markers. The second study, in turn, reports: Under 10 donors provided sorted CD3+CD56+NKG2C+, CD3+CD56+NKG2C- and CD3+CD56-NKG2C+ T-cell subsets, whose TCR beta-chain repertoires were profiled. Among the eight sequenced donors, only one was HCMV-seronegative, while the other seven were HCMV-seropositive. To restrict sorting to alphabetaTCR-expressing T cells, an anti-gammadeltaTCR antibody was added in several experiments. In several donors, the dominant CD3+CD56+NKG2C+ clonotypes were found to rank among the top 10 CD8+ clonotypes and to make up roughly 1.0-8% of CD8+ T cells. Those dominant clonotypes were again the most abundant among CD3+CD56-NKG2C+ cells in a few donors, at about 28.3-60.1%. Whether the expanded NKG2C-expressing T cell clones were specific for HCMV antigens was left unclear. Randomly selected healthy volunteers, three men and five women, were used as the eight sequenced donors. To determine HCMV serostatus, a commercial ELISA kit was used to detect HCMV-specific IgG in serum. For five or six donors, unsorted PBMC were also used to sequence bulk peripheral blood T-cell repertoires. Reads were demultiplexed and grouped by UMI with MIGEC, and clonotypes were assembled and quantified with MiTCR. To exclude erroneous sequences, any TCR cDNA sequence not supported by at least two reads was discarded. The tcR package was used for downstream repertoire analysis, and clonotypes were matched across fractions by CDR3 nucleotide sequence plus V segment. Antigen specificity was annotated against VDJdb with VDJmatch, allowing one amino acid substitution in CDR3.

The sample comprised PBMCs. The V and J segments used are TRBV5-1 and TRBJ2-3, with 9 bases matching TRBD1. This sequence originates from a young woman in good health. The CDR3 reads as follows: CASSWGQGSADTQYF. The DNA sequence is TGCGCCAGCAGCTGGGGACAGGGTTCGGCCGATACGCAGTATTTT.